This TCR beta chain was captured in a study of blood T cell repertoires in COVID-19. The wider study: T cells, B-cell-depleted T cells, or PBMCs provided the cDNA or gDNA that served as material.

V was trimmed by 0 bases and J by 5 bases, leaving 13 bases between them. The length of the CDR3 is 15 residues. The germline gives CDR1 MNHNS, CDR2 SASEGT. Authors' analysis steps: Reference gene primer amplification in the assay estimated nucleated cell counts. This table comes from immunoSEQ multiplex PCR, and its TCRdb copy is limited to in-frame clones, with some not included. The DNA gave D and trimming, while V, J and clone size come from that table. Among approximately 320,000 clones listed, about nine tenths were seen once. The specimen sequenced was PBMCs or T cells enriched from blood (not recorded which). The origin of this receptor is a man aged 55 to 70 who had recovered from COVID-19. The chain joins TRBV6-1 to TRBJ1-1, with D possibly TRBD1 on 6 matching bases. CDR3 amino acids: CASSEAWTVATEAFF. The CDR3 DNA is TGTGCCAGCAGTGAAGCCTGGACAGTTGCTACTGAAGCTTTCTTT.